This TCR beta chain was recovered during a study of cytomegalovirus exposure and HLA in healthy donors. The PCR used 60 Vbeta and 13 Jbeta primers. Profiled with immunoSEQ multiplex PCR; TCRdb holds only in-frame clones, not every one. The sample has 250,000 to 350,000 clones; 80% are singletons. Healthy bone marrow donors supplied every sample. Likely unrecorded immune exposures existed in these nominally healthy donors. On this clone: The antigen remains unidentified.

The germline CDR1 and CDR2 sequences are SNHLY and FYNNEI. The CDR3 has 13 residues. Trimming pared 8 bases from V and 2 bases from J, leaving 7 bases between. The study's findings and limits: Follow-up analysis later connected one missense variant in DCLRE1C with trimming of TCR beta V- and J-genes.

The source is a girl aged 2-10 years in good health and CMV-seronegative. The sample consisted of PBMCs. The chain joins TRBV2 to TRBJ2-6, with D maybe TRBD1 (5 bases). DNA of the CDR3: TGTGCCAGCGCAGGGACTGGGGCCAACGTCCTGACTTTC. Translation gives CASAGTGANVLTF. The whole variable domain, remainder taken from reference TRBV2 and TRBJ2-6, is EPEVTQTPSHQVTQMGQEVILRCVPISNHLYFYWYRQILGQKVEFLVSFYNNEISEKSEIFDDQFSVERPDGSNFTLKIRSTKLEDSAMYFCASAGTGANVLTFGAGSRLTVL.